This TCR beta chain was retrieved from a study of beta chain features in type 1 diabetes. Study-wide results and caveats: The naive, central memory and Treg TCRB repertoires of patients appeared to be more similar to one another than those of healthy donors. High TCR expression in some cells could lead to their over-representation in cDNA sequencing. The study found moderately but significantly shorter TCRB CDR3s in all four CD4+ subsets of Type 1 diabetes patients.

cDNA synthesis used the whole RNA isolate, giving expressed TCRB sequences. Naive, central memory and regulatory T cell samples averaged approximately 3.6 million immunoSEQ reads each. The assay was immunoSEQ multiplex PCR, and TCRdb's table has in-frame clones only and misses some. The table lists roughly 100,000 clones, 25% to 35% of them singletons, with approximately 0.5% in the top ten. Once sorted, every population was more than 95% pure. This clone was seen only a few times. The antigen is undetermined. The receptor comes from a woman aged 18-29 years with type 1 diabetes. The sequenced sample was central memory CD4+ T cells from blood.

The CDR3 nucleotides read TGCGCCAGCAGCTTGGCCGAGGATCTTAGCACAGATACGCAGTATTTT. Amino acid sequence: CASSLAEDLSTDTQYF. J is TRBJ2-3 and V is TRBV5-1; no clear D gene. This CDR3 has 16 residues. With 0 bases removed from V and 0 bases from J, the gap between germline ends came to 11 bases. Germline V gene sequence: CDR1 SGHRS, CDR2 YFSETQ.